The text below deals with one T cell receptor (beta chain). What it recognizes is unknown. This sample was included in a study of T-cell memory formation after mild COVID-19. Study overall: Largely, the TCR clusters proved donor specific. Study conclusions and caveats: Cross-reactive memory seemingly joined, as some responding clones were found in pre-infection memory. The main location of contracting CD4+ clones was CM and EM, and that of contracting CD8+ clones was EMRA. Clones that shrank (day 15 to 85) were balanced CD4/CD8, whereas later expanders leaned CD4+.

Trimming cost V 5 bases and J 4 bases, with 8 bases left between them. The CDR3 extends over 13 amino acids. The germline CDR1 and CDR2 sequences are MRHNA and SNTAGT. TCRdb itself ran the 5' RACE reads through MiXCR, one entry per CDR3 protein. The sample has around 300,000 distinct CDR3 sequences, roughly 13% seen once; the top ten hold around 21%. The receptor comes from a man in his late teens or twenties who had mild COVID-19 (a few samples of this study predate the infection). Cell type and time point are not known. The sample taken for sequencing was PBMCs or a T cell subset sorted from them (not recorded which). J is TRBJ2-2 and V is TRBV6-4, with D unresolved. DNA for the CDR3: TGTGCCAGCAGTCGGAGTGTCACCGGGGAGCTGTTTTTT. This sequence encodes CASSRSVTGELFF.